This TCR beta chain was recovered during a study of blood T cells in healthy people across ages. Using a J-beta primer mix together with a sample-barcoded 5' primer, a second PCR was run for about 6 to 12 cycles. Via MiXCR, TCRdb re-called the 5' RACE reads, giving one row per CDR3 protein. The sample lists just over 1 million distinct CDR3 sequences, over 35% occurring once. The CDR3 contains 12 residues. V was trimmed by 6 bases and J by 8 bases, leaving 11 bases between them. Per germline, CDR1 ENHRY and CDR2 SYGVKD. The TCR comes from a woman aged 55-70 years in good health. The material sequenced was blood. The J gene is TRBJ2-1, the V gene TRBV10-3; D possibly corresponds to TRBD2 (6 bases). The CDR3 reads CAIRRTNDEQFF. The CDR3 DNA reads TGTGCCATCAGGAGGACTAACGATGAGCAGTTCTTC.